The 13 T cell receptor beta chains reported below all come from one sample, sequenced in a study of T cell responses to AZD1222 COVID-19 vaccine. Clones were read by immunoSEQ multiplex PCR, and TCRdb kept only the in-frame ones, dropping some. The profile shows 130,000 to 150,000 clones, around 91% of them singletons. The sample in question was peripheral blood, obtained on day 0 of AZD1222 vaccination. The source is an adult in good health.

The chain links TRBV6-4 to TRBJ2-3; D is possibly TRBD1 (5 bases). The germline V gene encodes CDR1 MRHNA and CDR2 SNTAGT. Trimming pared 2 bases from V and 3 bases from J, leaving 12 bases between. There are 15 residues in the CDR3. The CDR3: CASSDVAGKTDTQYF. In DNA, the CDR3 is TGTGCCAGCAGTGACGTGGCAGGGAAGACAGATACGCAGTATTTT.

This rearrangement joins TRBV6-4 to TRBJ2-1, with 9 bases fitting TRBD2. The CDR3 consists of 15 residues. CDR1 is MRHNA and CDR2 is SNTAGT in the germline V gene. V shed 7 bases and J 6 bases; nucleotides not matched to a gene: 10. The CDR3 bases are TGTGCCAGCACTAAGGTAGCGGGAGCTTTCAATGAGCAGTTCTTC. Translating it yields CASTKVAGAFNEQFF.

The CDR3 region is CASSFLQGSNQPQHF. As DNA, the CDR3 is TGTGCCAGTAGTTTCCTACAGGGAAGCAATCAGCCCCAGCATTTT. The chain carries TRBV19 and TRBJ1-5, with D perhaps matching TRBD1 (6 bases). The V gene lost 5 bases and the J gene lost 1 base, with 12 bases spanning the gap. The CDR3 runs to 15 residues. Germline-derived CDR1 and CDR2 are LNHDA and SQIVND (reference sequence).

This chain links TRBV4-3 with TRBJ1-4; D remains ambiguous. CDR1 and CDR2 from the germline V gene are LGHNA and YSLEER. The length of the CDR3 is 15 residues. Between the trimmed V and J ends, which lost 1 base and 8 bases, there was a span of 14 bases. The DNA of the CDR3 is TGCGCCAGCAGCCAAGCTCCATCCCGGGCCGAAAAACTGTTTTTT. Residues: CASSQAPSRAEKLFF.

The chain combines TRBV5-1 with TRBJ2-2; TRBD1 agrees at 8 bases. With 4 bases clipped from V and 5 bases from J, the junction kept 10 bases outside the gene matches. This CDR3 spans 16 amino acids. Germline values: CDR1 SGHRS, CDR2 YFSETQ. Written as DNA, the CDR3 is TGCGCCAGCAGCAAACCGGGACAGGAGCTAACCGGGGAGCTGTTTTTT. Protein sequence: CASSKPGQELTGELFF. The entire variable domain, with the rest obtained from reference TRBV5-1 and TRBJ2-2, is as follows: KAGVTQTPRYLIKTRGQQVTLSCSPISGHRSVSWYQQTPGQGLQFLFEYFSETQRNKGNFPGRFSGRQFSNSRSEMNVSTLELGDSALYLCASSKPGQELTGELFFGEGSRLTVL.

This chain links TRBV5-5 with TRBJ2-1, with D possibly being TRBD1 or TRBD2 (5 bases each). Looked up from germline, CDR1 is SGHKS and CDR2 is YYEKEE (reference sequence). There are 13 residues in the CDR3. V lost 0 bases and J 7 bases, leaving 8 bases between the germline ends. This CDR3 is CASSLVGENEQFF. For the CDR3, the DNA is TGTGCCAGCAGCTTGGTAGGGGAGAATGAGCAGTTCTTC.

In DNA form, the CDR3 reads TGTGCCAGCAGCGCTGGGATCTCCTACGAGCAGTACTTC. Residues: CASSAGISYEQYF. The V gene is TRBV9, the J gene TRBJ2-7, with unresolved D. The CDR3 contains 13 residues. V was cut by 3 bases and J by 0 bases, with 7 bases left in between. From germline, CDR1 is SGDLS and CDR2 YYNGEE.

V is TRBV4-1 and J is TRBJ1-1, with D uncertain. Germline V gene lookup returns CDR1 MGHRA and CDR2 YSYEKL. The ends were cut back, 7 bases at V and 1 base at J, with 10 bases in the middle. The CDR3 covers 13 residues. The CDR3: CASTPAGNTEAFF. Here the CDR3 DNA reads TGCGCCAGCACCCCCGCCGGGAACACTGAAGCTTTCTTT.

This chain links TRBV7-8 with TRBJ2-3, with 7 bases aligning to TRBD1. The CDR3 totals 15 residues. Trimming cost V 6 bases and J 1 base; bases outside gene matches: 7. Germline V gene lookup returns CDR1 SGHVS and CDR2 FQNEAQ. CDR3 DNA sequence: TGTGCCAGCAGGGCGTTTAGGGGGCGCACAGATACGCAGTATTTT. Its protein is CASRAFRGRTDTQYF.

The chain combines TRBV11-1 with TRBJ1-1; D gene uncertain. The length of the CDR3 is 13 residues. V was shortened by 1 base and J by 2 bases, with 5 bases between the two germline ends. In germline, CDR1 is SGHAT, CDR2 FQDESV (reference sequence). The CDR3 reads CASSLDFNTEAFF. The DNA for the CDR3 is TGTGCCAGCAGCTTAGATTTCAACACTGAAGCTTTCTTT.

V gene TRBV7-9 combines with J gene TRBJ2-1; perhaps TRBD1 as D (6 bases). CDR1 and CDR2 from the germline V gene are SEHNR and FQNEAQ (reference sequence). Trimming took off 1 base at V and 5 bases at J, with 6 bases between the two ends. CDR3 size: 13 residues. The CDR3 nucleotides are TGTGCCAGCAGCTTAGACAGGGACAATGAGCAGTTCTTC. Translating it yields CASSLDRDNEQFF.

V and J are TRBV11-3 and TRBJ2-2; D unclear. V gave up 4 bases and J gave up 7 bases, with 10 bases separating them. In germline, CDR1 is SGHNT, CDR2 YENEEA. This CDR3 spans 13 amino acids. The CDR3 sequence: CASSSTYGGELFF. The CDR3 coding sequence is TGTGCCAGCAGCTCCACCTACGGCGGGGAGCTGTTTTTT.

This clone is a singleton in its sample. The CDR3 loop reads CASSPRGGSYNEQFF. In nucleotides, the CDR3 is TGTGCCAGCAGTCCCAGAGGGGGCTCCTACAATGAGCAGTTCTTC. The gene calls are TRBV27 and TRBJ2-1; D perhaps matches TRBD1 (6 bases). Trimming pared 5 bases from V and 0 bases from J, leaving 11 bases between. The CDR3 totals 15 residues. The germline gives CDR1 MNHEY, CDR2 SMNVEV (reference sequence).